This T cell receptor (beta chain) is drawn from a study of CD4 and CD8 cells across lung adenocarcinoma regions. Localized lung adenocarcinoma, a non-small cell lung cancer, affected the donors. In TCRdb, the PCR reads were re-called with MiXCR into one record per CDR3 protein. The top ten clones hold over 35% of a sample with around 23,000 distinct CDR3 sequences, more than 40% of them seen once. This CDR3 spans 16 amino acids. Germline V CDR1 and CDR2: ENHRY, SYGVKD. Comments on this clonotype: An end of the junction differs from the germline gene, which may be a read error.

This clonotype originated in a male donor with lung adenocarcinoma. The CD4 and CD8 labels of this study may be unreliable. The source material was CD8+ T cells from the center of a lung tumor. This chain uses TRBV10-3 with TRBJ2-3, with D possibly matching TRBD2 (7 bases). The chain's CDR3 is CLGRVGGAGAKNTQYF. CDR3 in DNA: TGTCTCGGCCGCGTTGGGGGGGCGGGAGCCAAAAATACGCAGTACTTT.